Included here is one TCR beta chain sequence, with context. Antigen specificity is unknown. The data are from a study of T cell responses to AZD1222 COVID-19 vaccine. V was pared by 3 bases and J by 6 bases, with 10 bases of the junction left unmatched. The germline CDR1 and CDR2 sequences are ENHRY and SYGVKD. The length of the CDR3 is 15 residues. Clones were read by immunoSEQ multiplex PCR, and TCRdb kept only the in-frame ones, dropping some. The sample holds fewer than 200,000 clones; 88% are singletons and the top ten take roughly a quarter. Study-wide results and caveats: Within unmutated variant regions lay the reported targets of nearly half of spike-specific TCRs. Donor demographics were predominantly white British with a female majority; clonal diversity may be underestimated. Among those given AZD1222, only five or six were seropositive at baseline.

Analyses pooled second doses at about 4 or about 12 weeks. The TCR originated in an adult who received the AZD1222 COVID-19 vaccine. The genes are TRBV10-3 and TRBJ2-7; 8 nucleotides align to TRBD1. Here the sequenced sample was peripheral blood, taken 28 days after the second AZD1222 dose. CDR3 loop: CAISEGGQAGFEQYF. The CDR3, as DNA: TGTGCCATCAGTGAAGGGGGACAGGCGGGATTCGAGCAGTACTTC.